This T cell receptor (beta chain) came from a study of glioma-infiltrating T cells after dendritic cell vaccination (dated by TCRdb to 2016 to 2018). Regarding the study in general: A cohort of 15 or so glioblastoma patients from Phase I and II dendritic cell vaccination trials was included, of whom 9 were newly diagnosed and 6 had recurrent disease. Between 2003 and 2012, patients were given autologous tumor lysate-pulsed dendritic cell vaccination. The vaccine consisted of monocyte-derived dendritic cells cultured less than eight days with IL-4 and GM-CSF, then pulsed overnight with autologous tumor lysate. Three intradermal dendritic cell vaccine injections were administered to patients at biweekly intervals in the arm below the axilla. Deep sequencing of TCR beta CDR3 regions was used to quantify tumor-infiltrating lymphocyte content and compare tumor and blood repertoires in dendritic cell-vaccinated glioblastoma patients. Survival after dendritic cell vaccination was correlated with TCR sequencing metrics, including TIL content and tumor-blood repertoire overlap. Broad study findings and their caveats: The cohort was small and heterogeneous, and full blood and tumor sets were available for few patients, with initial-recurrent tumor pairs available for even fewer patients. No direct relationship between TCR clonality and survival was found, suggesting that a diverse polyclonal response may matter. The three-group TCR overlap response model was characterized as speculative, and prospective validation of the model was stated to be required. Higher estimated pretreatment TIL content predicted longer time to progression and overall survival after dendritic cell vaccination.

The V and J ends are trimmed by 0 bases and 4 bases, leaving 18 bases between them. Counted from cysteine to phenylalanine, this CDR3 has 17 amino acids. Only the CDR3 region is kept as DNA, spanning 51 bases read in frame from base 1. A word on this clone: Its recognized antigen is unknown. Nothing much larger sits one base from this clone, and base qualities are not available.

In the paper's terms, the time point label means: after dendritic cell vaccination, including at tumor progression/relapse. To be selected, patients needed enough residual fresh-frozen tumor tissue and more than two years of available survival data. None of the glioblastoma patients carried an isocitrate dehydrogenase mutation, although molecular status otherwise varied. PBMC were collected before vaccination, two weeks after the third vaccination, and at tumor progression if progression occurred. Genomic DNA was extracted with the Qiagen DNeasy Blood extraction Kit. TCRB CDR3 regions were amplified from roughly 1.8 ug genomic DNA, or all available DNA if less, using the immunoSEQ assay. The multiplex PCR employed 60 forward primers targeting TCR V beta segments and 13 reverse primers targeting J beta segments. To estimate reads per starting template, synthetic control templates were spiked into each sample at limiting dilution. The Illumina HiSeq System generated sequencing reads of 87 bp. The published analysis was carried out like this. PCR and sequencing errors were removed by merging closely related sequences with a nearest neighbor algorithm. TCR overlap was measured as the percentage of unique tumor TCR beta sequences that were also present in the peripheral blood of the same patient. TCRdb took this table from immuneACCESS and kept in-frame rearrangements with V and J called. Such tables lack part of the clones; where checked against another copy, unresolved V genes explain under half of the gap, and the rest is unexplained. D and trimming come from the DNA, and the V and J calls and clone size come from that table. Within this sample are roughly 100,000 clones, with around 87% of them counted one time only. Of the sample, approximately 2.7% is held by the ten largest clones.

Specimen: blood, collected after dendritic cell vaccination. This receptor was taken from a human donor with glioblastoma. The chain links TRBV23-1 with TRBJ1-1; D gene: possibly TRBD1, on 6 matching bases. TRBV23-1 counts as an open reading frame of uncertain function. The CDR3 region reads CASSQSGTGLEVTEAFF. In nucleotides, the sequence is TGCGCCAGCAGTCAATCGGGCACAGGGTTGGAAGTCACTGAAGCTTTCTTT.